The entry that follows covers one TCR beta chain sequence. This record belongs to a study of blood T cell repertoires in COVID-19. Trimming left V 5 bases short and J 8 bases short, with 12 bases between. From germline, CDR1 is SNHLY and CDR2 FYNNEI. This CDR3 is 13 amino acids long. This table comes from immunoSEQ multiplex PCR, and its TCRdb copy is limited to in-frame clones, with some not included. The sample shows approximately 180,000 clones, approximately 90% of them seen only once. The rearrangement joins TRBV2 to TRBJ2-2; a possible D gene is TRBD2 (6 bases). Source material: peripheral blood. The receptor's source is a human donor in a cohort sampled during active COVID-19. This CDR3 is CASSRRGGGELFF. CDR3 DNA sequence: TGTGCCAGCAGTCGTCGGGGAGGAGGGGAGCTGTTTTTT.